This T cell receptor (beta chain) was captured by sequencing in a study of regulatory T cells in long-lasting Graves disease. The time point was: newly diagnosed GD, antithyroid drugs for less than 3 months. After RNA was extracted from PBMCs, the TCR library was made from it. This clonotype was seen only a few times. Arm-PCR of CDR3 regions with iRepertoire HTBI primers generated TCR beta libraries. TCRdb independently ran MiXCR on the multiplex PCR reads; one entry per CDR3 protein. The sample holds 550,000 to 650,000 distinct CDR3 sequences, roughly 15% seen once. The same data also went into a second study, on T cells in Graves' hyperthyroidism and ophthalmopathy. In that study: In blood, most of the thyroid clonotypes expanded above 0.001 were also present.

The sequence derives from a man aged 18 to 29 with Graves disease. The sample was peripheral blood mononuclear cells (PBMCs), taken at new diagnosis, from a patient treated with antithyroid drugs.

CDR3 sequence reads: CASKGVHTSGANVLTF. DNA of the CDR3: TGTGCCAGCAAGGGGGTACACACTTCTGGGGCCAACGTCCTGACTTTC. The V and J genes are TRBV27 and TRBJ2-6, with D maybe TRBD1 (6 bases). This CDR3 comprises 16 residues. Germline CDR1 reads MNHEY; CDR2 reads SMNVEV (reference sequence). V was trimmed by 7 bases and J by 1 base, leaving 14 bases between them.